This TCR beta chain appears in the sequencing data of a study of shared clonotypes between healthy human individuals. Study background: The people who gave samples were a couple of women and three men aged 18 to 49. Every donor yielded three CD4 naive, three CD4 memory, two CD8 naive and one CD8 memory plate. Study-wide results and limits: Larger richness was generally estimated for naive than memory subsets.

This clone came up a few times. The antigen is not known. Profiling relied on immunoSEQ multiplex PCR, and the TCRdb table lists in-frame clones only, not all of them. The data hold 600,000 to 750,000 clones, with less than 80% observed a single time. This CDR3 is 16 amino acids long. V dropped 5 bases and J dropped 0 bases, with 17 bases sitting between them. Per the germline V gene, CDR1 is MDHEN and CDR2 is SYDVKM. CD4+ cells were split into CD45RA+ naive and CD45RA-negative memory subsets. The sequenced sample was memory CD4+ T cells sorted from blood. The subset denotes: CD45RA-negative fraction. The TCR was taken from a woman in her 30s in good health. The chain carries TRBV28 and TRBJ2-7, with D perhaps matching TRBD2 (6 bases). DNA of the CDR3: TGTGCCAGCAGTCTATACCGCGGCGGGGTCTCCTACGAGCAGTACTTC. This translates into CASSLYRGGVSYEQYF.